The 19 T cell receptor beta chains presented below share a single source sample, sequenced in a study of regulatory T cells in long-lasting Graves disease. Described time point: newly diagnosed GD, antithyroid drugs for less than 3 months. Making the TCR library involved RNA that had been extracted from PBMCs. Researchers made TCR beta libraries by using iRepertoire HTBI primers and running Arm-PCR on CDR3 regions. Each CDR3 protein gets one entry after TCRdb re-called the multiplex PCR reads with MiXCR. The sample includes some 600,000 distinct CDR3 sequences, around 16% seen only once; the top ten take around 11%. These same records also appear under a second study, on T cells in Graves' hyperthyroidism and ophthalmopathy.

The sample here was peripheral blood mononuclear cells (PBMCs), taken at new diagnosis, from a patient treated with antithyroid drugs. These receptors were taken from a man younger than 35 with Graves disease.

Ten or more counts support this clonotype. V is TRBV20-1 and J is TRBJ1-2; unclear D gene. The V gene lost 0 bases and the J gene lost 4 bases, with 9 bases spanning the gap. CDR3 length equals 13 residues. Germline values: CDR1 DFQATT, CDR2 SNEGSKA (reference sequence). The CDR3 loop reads CSAREGGIYGYTF. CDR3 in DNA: TGCAGTGCTAGAGAGGGCGGTATCTATGGCTACACCTTC.

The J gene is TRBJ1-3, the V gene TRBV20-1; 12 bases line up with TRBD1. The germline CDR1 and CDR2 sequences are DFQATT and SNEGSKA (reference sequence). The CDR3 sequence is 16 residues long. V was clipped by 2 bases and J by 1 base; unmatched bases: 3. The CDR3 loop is CSARPGQGASGNTIYF. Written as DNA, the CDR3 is TGCAGTGCTAGACCGGGACAGGGGGCTTCTGGAAACACCATATATTTT.

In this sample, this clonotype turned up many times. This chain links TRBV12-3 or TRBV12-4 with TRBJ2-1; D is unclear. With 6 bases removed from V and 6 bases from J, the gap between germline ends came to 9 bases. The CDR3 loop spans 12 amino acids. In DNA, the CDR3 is TGTGCCAGCAGCCCCGCGGTCAATGAGCAGTTCTTC. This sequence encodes CASSPAVNEQFF.

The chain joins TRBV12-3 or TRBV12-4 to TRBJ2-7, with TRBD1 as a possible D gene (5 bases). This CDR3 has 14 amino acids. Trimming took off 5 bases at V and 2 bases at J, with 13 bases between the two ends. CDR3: CASSPVDSTYEQYF. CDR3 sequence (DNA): TGTGCCAGCAGTCCCGTAGACAGCACCTACGAGCAGTACTTC.

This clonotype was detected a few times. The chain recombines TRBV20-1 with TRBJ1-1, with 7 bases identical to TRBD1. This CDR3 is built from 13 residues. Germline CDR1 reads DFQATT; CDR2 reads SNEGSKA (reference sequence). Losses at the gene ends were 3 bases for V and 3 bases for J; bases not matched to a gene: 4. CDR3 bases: TGCAGTGCTAGGACAGGGAGGGACACTGAAGCTTTCTTT. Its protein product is CSARTGRDTEAFF.

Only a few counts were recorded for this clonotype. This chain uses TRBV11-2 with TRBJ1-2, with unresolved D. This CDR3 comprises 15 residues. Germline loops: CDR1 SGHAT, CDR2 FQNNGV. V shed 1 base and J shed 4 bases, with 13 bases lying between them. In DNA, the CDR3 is TGTGCCAGCAGCTTAGCCCCGGACGGAAGCTATGGCTACACCTTC. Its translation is CASSLAPDGSYGYTF.

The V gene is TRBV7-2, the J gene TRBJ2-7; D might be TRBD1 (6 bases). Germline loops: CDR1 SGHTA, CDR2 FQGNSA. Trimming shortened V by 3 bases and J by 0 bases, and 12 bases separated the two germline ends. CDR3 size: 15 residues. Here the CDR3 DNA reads TGTGCCAGCAGCTTTGGACAGAGTGACTCCTACGAGCAGTACTTC. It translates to CASSFGQSDSYEQYF.

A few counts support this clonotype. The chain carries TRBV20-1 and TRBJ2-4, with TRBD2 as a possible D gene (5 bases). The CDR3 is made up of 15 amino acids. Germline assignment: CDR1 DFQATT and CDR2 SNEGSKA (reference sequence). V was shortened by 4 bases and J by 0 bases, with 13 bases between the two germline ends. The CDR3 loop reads CSANTGSEAKNIQYF. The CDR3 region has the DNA TGCAGTGCTAACACGGGGTCAGAAGCCAAAAACATTCAGTACTTC.

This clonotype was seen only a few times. CDR3 residues: CASSLAPGIQETQYF. The CDR3 DNA follows: TGTGCCAGCAGCTTGGCCCCGGGGATCCAAGAGACCCAGTACTTC. The V and J genes are TRBV5-4 and TRBJ2-5, with a weak D call TRBD2 (5 bases). The CDR3 loop spans 15 amino acids. Deletions cut 0 bases from V and 1 base from J, with 10 bases between. Germline V lookup: CDR1 SGHNT, CDR2 YYREEE (reference sequence).

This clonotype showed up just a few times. The CDR3, as DNA: TGTGCCAGCAGCTTAAGGTTGTACGGAAACTCCTACAATGAGCAGTTCTTC. Its protein is CASSLRLYGNSYNEQFF. V usage is TRBV13 and J usage is TRBJ2-1; D not resolved. Deletions cut 2 bases from V and 0 bases from J, with 14 bases between. CDR3 length: 17 residues. Germline V gene data show CDR1 as PRHDT and CDR2 as FYEKMQ (reference sequence).

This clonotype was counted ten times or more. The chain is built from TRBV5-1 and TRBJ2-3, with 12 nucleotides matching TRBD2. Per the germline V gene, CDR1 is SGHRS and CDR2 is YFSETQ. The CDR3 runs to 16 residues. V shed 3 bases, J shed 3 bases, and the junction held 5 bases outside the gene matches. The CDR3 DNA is TGCGCCAGCAGCTCGCGACTAGCGGGAGTGACAGATACGCAGTATTTT. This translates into CASSSRLAGVTDTQYF.

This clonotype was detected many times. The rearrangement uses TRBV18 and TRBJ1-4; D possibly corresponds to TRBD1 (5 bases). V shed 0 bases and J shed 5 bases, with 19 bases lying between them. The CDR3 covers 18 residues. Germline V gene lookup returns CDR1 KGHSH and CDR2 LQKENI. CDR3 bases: TGTGCCAGCTCACCACCGAGGGGTTCTGGGTCCCTAAATGAAAAACTGTTTTTT. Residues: CASSPPRGSGSLNEKLFF.

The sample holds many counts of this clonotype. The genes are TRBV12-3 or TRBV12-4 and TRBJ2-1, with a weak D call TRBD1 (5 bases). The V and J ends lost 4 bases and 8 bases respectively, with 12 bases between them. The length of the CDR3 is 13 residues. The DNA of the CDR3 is TGTGCCAGCAGTTATCCTGGGGCCGATGAGCAGTTCTTC. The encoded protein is CASSYPGADEQFF.

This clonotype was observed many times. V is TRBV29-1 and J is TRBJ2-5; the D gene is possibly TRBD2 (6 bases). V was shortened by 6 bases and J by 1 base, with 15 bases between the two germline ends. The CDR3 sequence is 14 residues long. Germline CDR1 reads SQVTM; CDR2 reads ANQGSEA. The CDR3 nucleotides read TGCAGCGTCGCGATGGGACTTGTCCAAGAGACCCAGTACTTC. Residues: CSVAMGLVQETQYF.

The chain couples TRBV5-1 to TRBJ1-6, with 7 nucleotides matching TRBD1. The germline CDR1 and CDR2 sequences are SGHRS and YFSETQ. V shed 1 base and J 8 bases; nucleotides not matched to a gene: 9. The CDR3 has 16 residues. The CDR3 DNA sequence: TGCGCCAGCAGCTTGTCAGGACAGGTTGTGGATTCACCCCTCCACTTT. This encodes CASSLSGQVVDSPLHF.

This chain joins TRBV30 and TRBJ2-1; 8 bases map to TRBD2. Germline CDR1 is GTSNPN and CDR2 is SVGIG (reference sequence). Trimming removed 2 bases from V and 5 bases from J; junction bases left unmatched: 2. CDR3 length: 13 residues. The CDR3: CAWSSGSNNEQFF. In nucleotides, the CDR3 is TGTGCCTGGAGTAGCGGGAGTAACAATGAGCAGTTCTTC.

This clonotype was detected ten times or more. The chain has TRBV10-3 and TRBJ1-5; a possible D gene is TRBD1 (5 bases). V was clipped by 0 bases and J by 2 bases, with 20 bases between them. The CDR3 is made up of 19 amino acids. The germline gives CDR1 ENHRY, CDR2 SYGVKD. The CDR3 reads CAISESTPVPGLGNQPQHF. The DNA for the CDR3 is TGTGCCATCAGTGAGTCCACTCCCGTCCCAGGGCTAGGCAATCAGCCCCAGCATTTT.

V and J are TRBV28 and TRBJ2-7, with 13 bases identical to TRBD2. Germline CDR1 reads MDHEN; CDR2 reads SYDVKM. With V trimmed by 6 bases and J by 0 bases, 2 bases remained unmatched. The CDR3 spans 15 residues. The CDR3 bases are TGTGCCAGCAGACTAGCGGGAGGGGACTCCTACGAGCAGTACTTC. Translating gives CASRLAGGDSYEQYF.

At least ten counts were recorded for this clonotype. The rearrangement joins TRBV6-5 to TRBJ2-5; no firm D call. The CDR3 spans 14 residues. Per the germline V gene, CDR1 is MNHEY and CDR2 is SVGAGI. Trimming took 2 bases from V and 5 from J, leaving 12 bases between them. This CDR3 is CASSYEYASETQYF. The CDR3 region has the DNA TGTGCCAGCAGTTACGAGTATGCCTCGGAGACCCAGTACTTC.